This T cell receptor beta chain was retrieved from a study of post-analysis software for immune sequencing data. Across the study: Secondary progressive, relapsing-remitting and progressive-relapsing multiple sclerosis were among the included disease courses. General observations from the study: Patients used about five TRBV segments, including TRBV5-6, TRBV5-1 and TRBV20-1, more often than controls. Strong co-clustering by F measure linked samples that shared a preparation batch. Significantly lower normalized Chao1 diversity was found in patients with multiple sclerosis relative to controls.

Trimming removed 3 bases from V and 8 bases from J; junction bases left unmatched: 10. CDR3 length: 15 residues. Looked up from germline, CDR1 is DFQATT and CDR2 is SNEGSKA (reference sequence). Incorporated into the TCR beta cDNA libraries were unique molecular identifiers, which served to reduce PCR and sequencing biases. MiXCR, run by TCRdb on the PCR reads, gives a single entry per CDR3 protein. This sample has 800,000 to 950,000 distinct CDR3 sequences, with about 53% found just once. This clonotype was observed a handful of times. Antigen unknown. V usage is TRBV20-1 and J usage is TRBJ1-6; 7 positions agree with TRBD1. The sequence came from a girl aged 10-17 years with multiple sclerosis. Sequenced sample: blood. The CDR3 spells CSARGAGQADSPLHF. DNA of the CDR3: TGCAGTGCTAGGGGGGCCGGACAGGCTGATTCACCCCTCCACTTT.